Each of the 5 T cell receptor beta chains below was sequenced from the same sample in a study of shared clonotypes between healthy human individuals. Clones were sequenced by immunoSEQ multiplex PCR, and TCRdb holds only the in-frame ones, with some missing. The sample has about 1.5 million clones; around 97% are singletons. Input material: naive CD4+ T cells sorted from blood. Specified subset: CD45RA+ positively selected. All receptors come from a man aged 30-40 years in good health.

V and J are TRBV2 and TRBJ2-1; weak D call: TRBD2 (7 bases). The germline gives CDR1 SNHLY, CDR2 FYNNEI. Trimming took off 7 bases at V and 0 bases at J, with 16 bases between the two ends. The CDR3 sequence is 16 residues long. The CDR3 sequence: CASIARGGSSYNEQFF. DNA for the CDR3: TGTGCCAGCATCGCCAGGGGCGGGAGCTCCTACAATGAGCAGTTCTTC.

Notes on this clone: One junction end disagrees with the germline gene, perhaps due to a read error. The V call is TRBV2, the J call TRBJ1-2, with D perhaps matching TRBD1 (5 bases). The CDR3 sequence is 11 residues long. Germline V gene lookup returns CDR1 SNHLY and CDR2 FYNNEI. This CDR3 reads CASSLAAIRAF. The CDR3 DNA reads as TGTGCCAGCAGTCTGGCGGCAATCAGGGCCTTC.

The gene calls are TRBV5-1 and TRBJ2-7; 7 bases are shared with TRBD1. The V gene end was trimmed by 4 bases and the J gene end by 3 bases; junction bases not matched to a gene: 10. Germline V gene sequence: CDR1 SGHRS, CDR2 YFSETQ. This CDR3 comprises 15 residues. Here the CDR3 reads CASSLTPGQNYEQYF. Here the CDR3 DNA reads TGCGCCAGCAGCCTAACCCCGGGACAGAACTACGAGCAGTACTTC. Supplemented by reference TRBV5-1 and TRBJ2-7, the full variable domain reads KAGVTQTPRYLIKTRGQQVTLSCSPISGHRSVSWYQQTPGQGLQFLFEYFSETQRNKGNFPGRFSGRQFSNSRSEMNVSTLELGDSALYLCASSLTPGQNYEQYFGPGTRLTVT.

The rearrangement uses TRBV6-5 and TRBJ1-1; D remains ambiguous. Germline V lookup: CDR1 MNHEY, CDR2 SVGAGI. The CDR3 covers 14 residues. V lost 4 bases to trimming and J lost 1 base, with 10 bases between them. CDR3 nucleotides: TGTGCCAGCAGTTCTGCTTGGCCGAACACTGAAGCTTTCTTT. Translated: CASSSAWPNTEAFF.

The chain has TRBV18 and TRBJ2-7; TRBD1 or TRBD2 may be the D gene (5 bases each). The CDR3 is made up of 14 amino acids. V was pared by 6 bases and J by 0 bases, with 12 bases between. The germline gives CDR1 KGHSH, CDR2 LQKENI. This CDR3 reads CASSPGSTSYEQYF. The CDR3 region has the DNA TGTGCCAGCTCGCCAGGGAGCACCTCCTACGAGCAGTACTTC.